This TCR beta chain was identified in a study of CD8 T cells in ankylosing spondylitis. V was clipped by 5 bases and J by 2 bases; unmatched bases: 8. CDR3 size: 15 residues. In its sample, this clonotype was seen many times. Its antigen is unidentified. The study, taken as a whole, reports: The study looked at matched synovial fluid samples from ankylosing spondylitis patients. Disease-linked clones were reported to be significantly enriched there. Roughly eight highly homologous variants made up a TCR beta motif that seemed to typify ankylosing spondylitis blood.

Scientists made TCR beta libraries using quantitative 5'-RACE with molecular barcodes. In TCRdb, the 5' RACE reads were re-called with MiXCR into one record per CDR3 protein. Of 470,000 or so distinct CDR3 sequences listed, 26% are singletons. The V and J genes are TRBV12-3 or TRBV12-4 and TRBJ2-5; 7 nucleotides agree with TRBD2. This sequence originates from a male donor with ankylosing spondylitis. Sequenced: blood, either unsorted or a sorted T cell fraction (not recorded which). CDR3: CASSPTRTSQETQYF. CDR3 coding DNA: TGTGCCAGCAGTCCAACTCGGACTAGTCAAGAGACCCAGTACTTC.